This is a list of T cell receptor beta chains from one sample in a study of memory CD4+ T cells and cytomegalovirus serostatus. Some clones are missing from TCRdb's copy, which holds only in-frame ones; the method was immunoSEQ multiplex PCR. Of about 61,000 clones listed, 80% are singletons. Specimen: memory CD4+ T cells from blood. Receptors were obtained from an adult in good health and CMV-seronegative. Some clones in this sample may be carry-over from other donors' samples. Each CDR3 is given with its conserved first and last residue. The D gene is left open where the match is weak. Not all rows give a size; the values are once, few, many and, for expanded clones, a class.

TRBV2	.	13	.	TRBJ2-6	TGTGCCAGCTCGGACCCCTGGGCCAACGTCCTGACTTTC	CASSDPWANVLTF
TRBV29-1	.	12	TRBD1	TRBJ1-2	TGCAGCGTTGACCAGGGGGACTATGGCTACACCTTC	CSVDQGDYGYTF
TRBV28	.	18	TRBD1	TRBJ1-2	TGTGCCAGCAGGGCTCTCTACAGGGGGTTCTGGGTGGGTGATGGCTACACCTTC	CASRALYRGFWVGDGYTF
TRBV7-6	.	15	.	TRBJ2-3	TGTGCCAGCAGCTTAGCGGTCAGAAATACAGATACGCAGTATTTT	CASSLAVRNTDTQYF
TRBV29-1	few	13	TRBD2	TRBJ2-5	TGCAGCGTTGGTCGGACTAGAGGAGAGACCCAGTACTTC	CSVGRTRGETQYF
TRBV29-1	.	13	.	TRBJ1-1	TGCAGCGTTGAAGGTCTCGGGAACACTGAAGCTTTCTTT	CSVEGLGNTEAFF
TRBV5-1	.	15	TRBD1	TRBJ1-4	TGCGCCAGCAGCCTACGGGACAGGGCAAAAGAAAAACTGTTTTTT	CASSLRDRAKEKLFF
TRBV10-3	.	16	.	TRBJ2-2	TGTGCCATCAGCCAACTAGACACCGACTACACCGGGGAGCTGTTTTTT	CAISQLDTDYTGELFF
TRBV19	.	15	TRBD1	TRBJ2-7	TGTGCCAGTAGTATAGGGGGACAGGGCCGAGCCGAGCAGTACTTC	CASSIGGQGRAEQYF
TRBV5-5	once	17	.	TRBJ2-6	TGTGCCAGCAGCTTTCAAGGACAGTTCTCTGGGGCCAACGTCCTGACTTTC	CASSFQGQFSGANVLTF
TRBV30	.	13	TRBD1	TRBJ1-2	TGTGCCTGGAGTCCAGGGGGAACTAACGGCTACACCTTC	CAWSPGGTNGYTF
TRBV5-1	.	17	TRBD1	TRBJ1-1	TGCGCCAGCAGCTTGGCCGGGACAGCCAACATGAACACTGAAGCTTTCTTT	CASSLAGTANMNTEAFF
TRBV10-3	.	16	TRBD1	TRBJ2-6	TGTGCCATCGCCCGACAGGGATCCTCTGGGGCCAACGTCCTGACTTTC	CAIARQGSSGANVLTF
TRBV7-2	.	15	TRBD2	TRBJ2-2	TGTGCCAGCAGAATTACTAGCGGGGGCGGTGGGGAGCTGTTTTTT	CASRITSGGGGELFF
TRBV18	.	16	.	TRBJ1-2	TGTGCCAGCTCACCGGCCATAATGGATCTTAACTATGGCTACACCTTC	CASSPAIMDLNYGYTF
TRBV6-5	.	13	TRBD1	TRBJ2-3	TGTGCCAGCAGTTACGGACAGGGGGATACGCAGTATTTT	CASSYGQGDTQYF
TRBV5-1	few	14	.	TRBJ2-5	TGCGCCAGCAGCTTGACAGGGAGGGAAGAGACCCAGTACTTC	CASSLTGREETQYF
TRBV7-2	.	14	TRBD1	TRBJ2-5	TGTGCCAGCAGCTTCGGGACAGGGGGAGAGACCCAGTACTTC	CASSFGTGGETQYF
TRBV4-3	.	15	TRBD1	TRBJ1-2	TGCGCCAGCAGCCAAGTGGACAGGGTAGGTGGAGGCTACACCTTC	CASSQVDRVGGGYTF
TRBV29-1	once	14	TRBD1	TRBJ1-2	TGCAGCGTTGAAGTAGTAACAGGGGTTGGTGGCTACACCTTC	CSVEVVTGVGGYTF
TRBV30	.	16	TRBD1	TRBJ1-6	TGTGCCTGGAGGGCTAAACAGGGGATAATAGATTCACCCCTCCACTTT	CAWRAKQGIIDSPLHF
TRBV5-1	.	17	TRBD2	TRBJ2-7	TGCGCCAGCAGCAGGACTAGCGGGGGGGCCTATGCCTACGAGCAGTACTTC	CASSRTSGGAYAYEQYF
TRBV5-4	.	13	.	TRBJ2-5	TGTGCCAGCAGGGACAGTCGACAAGAGACCCAGTACTTC	CASRDSRQETQYF
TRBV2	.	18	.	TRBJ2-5	TGTGCCAGCAGTGCTCTGGCGGCTACAGCTCTTTTCCAAGAGACCCAGTACTTC	CASSALAATALFQETQYF
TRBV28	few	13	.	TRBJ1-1	TGTGCCAGCAGTCTCCAGTTAGGCGCTGAAGCTTTCTTT	CASSLQLGAEAFF
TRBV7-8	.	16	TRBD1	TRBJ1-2	TGTGCCAGCAGCCCTACCTTCAGGGGGTCGGACTATGGCTACACCTTC	CASSPTFRGSDYGYTF
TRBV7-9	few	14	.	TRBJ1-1	TGTGCCAGCAGCTTAGACCCAGTGAACACTGAAGCTTTCTTT	CASSLDPVNTEAFF
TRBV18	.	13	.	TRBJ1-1	TGTGCCAGCTCACCGACCGAGGGCACTGAAGCTTTCTTT	CASSPTEGTEAFF
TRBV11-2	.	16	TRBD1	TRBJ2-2	TGTGCCAGCACCCTTGCGGGACAGGGGAACACCGGGGAGCTGTTTTTT	CASTLAGQGNTGELFF
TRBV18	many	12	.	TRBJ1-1	TGTGCCAGCTCACCACAGGGGGCTGAAGCTTTCTTT	CASSPQGAEAFF
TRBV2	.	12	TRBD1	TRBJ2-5	TGTGCCAGCGAGGGACAGCAAGAGACCCAGTACTTC	CASEGQQETQYF
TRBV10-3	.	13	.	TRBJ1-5	TGTGCCATCAGGAGGGAGCTCAATCAGCCCCAGCATTTT	CAIRRELNQPQHF
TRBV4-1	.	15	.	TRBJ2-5	TGCGCCAGCAGCCAAGATCGAGGGGGATGGGAGACCCAGTACTTC	CASSQDRGGWETQYF
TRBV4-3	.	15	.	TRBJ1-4	TGCGCCAGCAGCCAAGATTGGACGGCGAATGAAAAACTGTTTTTT	CASSQDWTANEKLFF
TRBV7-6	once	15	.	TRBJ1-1	TGTGCCAGCAGCTTAGAGGCAGCACTGAACACTGAAGCTTTCTTT	CASSLEAALNTEAFF
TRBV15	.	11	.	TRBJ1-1	TGTGCCACCAGCCGGAACACTGAAGCTTTCTTT	CATSRNTEAFF
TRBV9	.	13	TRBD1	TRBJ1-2	TGTGCCAGCAGCGCAGGGACAGGCTATGGCTACACCTTC	CASSAGTGYGYTF
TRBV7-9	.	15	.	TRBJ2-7	TGTGCCAGCAGCCGCCTCGGGGACGCCTCCTACGAGCAGTACTTC	CASSRLGDASYEQYF
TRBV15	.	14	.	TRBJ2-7	TGTGCCACCAGCAGATACAGGGAGGGTTACGAGCAGTACTTC	CATSRYREGYEQYF
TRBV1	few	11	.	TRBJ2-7	TGCACCAGCAGCCAAGTCTACGAGCAGTACTTC	CTSSQVYEQYF
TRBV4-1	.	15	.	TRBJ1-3	TGCGCCAGCAGCTTCCTGGGGGCGCGAGGAAACACCATATATTTT	CASSFLGARGNTIYF
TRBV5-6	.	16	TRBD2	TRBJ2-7	TGTGCCAGCAGCTTGATAGGGTCGGGGGGGTACTACGAGCAGTACTTC	CASSLIGSGGYYEQYF
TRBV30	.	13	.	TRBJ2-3	TGTGCCTGGAGTACAGTCCTCACAGATACGCAGTATTTT	CAWSTVLTDTQYF
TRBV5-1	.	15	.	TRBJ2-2	TGCGCCAGCAGCTTGGGAGGGATTAACACCGGGGAGCTGTTTTTT	CASSLGGINTGELFF
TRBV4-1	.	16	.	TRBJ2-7	TGCGCCAGCAGCCAAGATCCGGGGTTATCTGTATACGAGCAGTACTTC	CASSQDPGLSVYEQYF
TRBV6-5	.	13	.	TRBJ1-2	TGTGCCAGCAGTTCTACAGGGAACTATGGCTACACCTTC	CASSSTGNYGYTF
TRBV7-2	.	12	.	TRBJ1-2	TGTGCCAGCAGCTTTACGTACTATGGCTACACCTTC	CASSFTYYGYTF
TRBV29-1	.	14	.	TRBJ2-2	TGCAGCGTTGGGACGGCGCACTACACCGGGGAGCTGTTTTTT	CSVGTAHYTGELFF
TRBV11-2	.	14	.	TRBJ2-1	TGTGCCAGCAGCTTTGAAGGGTCCTACAATGAGCAGTTCTTC	CASSFEGSYNEQFF
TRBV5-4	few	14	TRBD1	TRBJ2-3	TGTGCCTTATCCGGGACAGGGGGAGAAGATACGCAGTATTTT	CALSGTGGEDTQYF
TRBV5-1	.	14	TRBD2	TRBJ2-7	TGCGCCAGCAGTCCGGGGGGGGGATACTACGAGCAGTACTTC	CASSPGGGYYEQYF
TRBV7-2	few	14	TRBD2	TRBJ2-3	TGTGCCAGCAGCCGTGGACTAGAAGTAGATACGCAGTATTTT	CASSRGLEVDTQYF
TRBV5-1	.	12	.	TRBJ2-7	TGCGCCAGCAGCTTGGGACTAGATGAGCAGTACTTC	CASSLGLDEQYF
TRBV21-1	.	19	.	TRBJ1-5	TGTGCCAGCAGCAAAGATCAGTTAGAAAGATCAGGGCACAATCAGCCCCAGCATTTT	CASSKDQLERSGHNQPQHF
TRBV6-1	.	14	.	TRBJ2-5	TGTGCCAGCAGTGAAGGAGGGGGGCAAGAGACCCAGTACTTC	CASSEGGGQETQYF
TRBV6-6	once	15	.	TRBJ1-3	TGTGCCAGCAGTTACTCCCTGTACTCTGGAAACACCATATATTTT	CASSYSLYSGNTIYF
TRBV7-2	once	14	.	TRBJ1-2	TGTGCCAGCAGCTTTTACGACAGGAACTATGGCTACACCTTC	CASSFYDRNYGYTF
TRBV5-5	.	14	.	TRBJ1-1	TGTGCCAGCAGCTTGTTTTGGGGCGGTACTGAAGCTTTCTTT	CASSLFWGGTEAFF
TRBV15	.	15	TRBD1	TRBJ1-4	TGTGCCACCAGCAGAGATGGGACAGCTGTTGAAAAACTGTTTTTT	CATSRDGTAVEKLFF